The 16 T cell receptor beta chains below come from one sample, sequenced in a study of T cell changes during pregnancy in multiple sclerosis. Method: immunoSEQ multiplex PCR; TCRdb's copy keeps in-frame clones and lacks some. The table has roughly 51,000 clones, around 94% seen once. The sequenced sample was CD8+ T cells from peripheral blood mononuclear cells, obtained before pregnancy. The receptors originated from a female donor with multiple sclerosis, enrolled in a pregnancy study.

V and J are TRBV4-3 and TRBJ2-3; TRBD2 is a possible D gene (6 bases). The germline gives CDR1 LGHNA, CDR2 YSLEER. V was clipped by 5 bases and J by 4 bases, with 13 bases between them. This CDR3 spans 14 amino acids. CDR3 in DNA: TGCGCCAGCAGCACCGGGGGTCCCGCAGATACGCAGTATTTT. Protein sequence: CASSTGGPADTQYF.

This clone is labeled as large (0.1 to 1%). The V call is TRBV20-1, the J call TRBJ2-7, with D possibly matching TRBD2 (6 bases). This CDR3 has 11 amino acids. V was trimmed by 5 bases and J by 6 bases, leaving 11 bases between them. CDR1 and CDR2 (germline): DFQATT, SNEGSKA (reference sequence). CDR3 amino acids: CSARRLVEQYF. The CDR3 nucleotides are TGCAGTGCTCGAAGACTAGTCGAGCAGTACTTC.

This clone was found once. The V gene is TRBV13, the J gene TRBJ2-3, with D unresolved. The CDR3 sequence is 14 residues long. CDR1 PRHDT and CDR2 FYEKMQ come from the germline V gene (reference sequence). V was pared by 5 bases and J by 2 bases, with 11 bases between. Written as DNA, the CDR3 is TGTGCCAGCAGCGCCCAATCAGACACAGATACGCAGTATTTT. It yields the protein CASSAQSDTDTQYF.

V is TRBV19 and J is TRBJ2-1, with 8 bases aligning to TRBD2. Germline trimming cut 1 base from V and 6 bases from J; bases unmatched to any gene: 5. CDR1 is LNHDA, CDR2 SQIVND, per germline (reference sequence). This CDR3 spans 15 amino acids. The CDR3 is CASSIAGGRGNEQFF. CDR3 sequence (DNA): TGTGCCAGTAGTATAGCGGGAGGGCGTGGCAATGAGCAGTTCTTC. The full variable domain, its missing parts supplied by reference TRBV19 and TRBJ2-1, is DGGITQSPKYLFRKEGQNVTLSCEQNLNHDAMYWYRQDPGQGLRLIYYSQIVNDFQKGDIAEGYSVSREKKESFPLTVTSAQKNPTAFYLCASSIAGGRGNEQFFGPGTRLTVL.

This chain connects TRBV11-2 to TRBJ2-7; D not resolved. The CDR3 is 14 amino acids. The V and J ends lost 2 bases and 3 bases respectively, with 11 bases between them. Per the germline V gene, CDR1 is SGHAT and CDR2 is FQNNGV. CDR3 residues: CASSLPGGYYEQYF. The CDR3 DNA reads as TGTGCCAGCAGCTTACCCGGCGGTTACTACGAGCAGTACTTC.

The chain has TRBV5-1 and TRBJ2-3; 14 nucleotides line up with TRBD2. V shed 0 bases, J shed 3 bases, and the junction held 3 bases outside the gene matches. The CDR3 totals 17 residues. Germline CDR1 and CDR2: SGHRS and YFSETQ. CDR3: CASSLGLAGGQTDTQYF. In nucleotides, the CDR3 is TGCGCCAGCAGCTTGGGACTAGCGGGAGGGCAGACAGATACGCAGTATTTT. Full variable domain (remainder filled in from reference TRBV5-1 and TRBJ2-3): KAGVTQTPRYLIKTRGQQVTLSCSPISGHRSVSWYQQTPGQGLQFLFEYFSETQRNKGNFPGRFSGRQFSNSRSEMNVSTLELGDSALYLCASSLGLAGGQTDTQYFGPGTRLTVL.

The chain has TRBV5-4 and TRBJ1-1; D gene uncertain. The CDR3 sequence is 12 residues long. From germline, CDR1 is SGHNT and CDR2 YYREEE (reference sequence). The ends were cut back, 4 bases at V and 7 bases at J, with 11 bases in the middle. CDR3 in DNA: TGTGCCAGCAGCCGCGATGGGAGTGAAGCTTTCTTT. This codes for CASSRDGSEAFF.

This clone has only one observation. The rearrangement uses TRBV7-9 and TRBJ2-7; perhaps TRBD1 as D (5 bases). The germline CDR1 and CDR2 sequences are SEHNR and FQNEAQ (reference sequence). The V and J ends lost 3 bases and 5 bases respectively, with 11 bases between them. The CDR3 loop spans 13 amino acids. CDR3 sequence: CASSFQGIDEQYF. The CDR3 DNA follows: TGTGCCAGCAGCTTTCAGGGAATCGACGAGCAGTACTTC.

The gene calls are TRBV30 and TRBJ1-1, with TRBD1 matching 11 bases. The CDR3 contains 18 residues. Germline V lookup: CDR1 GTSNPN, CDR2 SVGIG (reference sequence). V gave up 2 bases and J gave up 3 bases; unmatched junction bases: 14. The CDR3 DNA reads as TGTGCCTGGAGTTTCTACTCGGACAGGGGGCCTAAGGACACTGAAGCTTTCTTT. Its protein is CAWSFYSDRGPKDTEAFF.

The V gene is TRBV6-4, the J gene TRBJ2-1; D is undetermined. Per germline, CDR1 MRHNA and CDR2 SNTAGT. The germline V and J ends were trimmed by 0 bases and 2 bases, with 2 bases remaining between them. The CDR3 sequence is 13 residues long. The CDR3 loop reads CASSDSTYNEQFF. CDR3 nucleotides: TGTGCCAGCAGTGACTCCACCTACAATGAGCAGTTCTTC.

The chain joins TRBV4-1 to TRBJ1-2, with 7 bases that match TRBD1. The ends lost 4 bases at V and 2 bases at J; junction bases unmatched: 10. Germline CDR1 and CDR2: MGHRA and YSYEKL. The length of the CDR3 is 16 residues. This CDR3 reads CASSPGSGTVNYGYTF. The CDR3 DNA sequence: TGCGCCAGCAGCCCCGGTTCCGGGACAGTCAACTATGGCTACACCTTC.

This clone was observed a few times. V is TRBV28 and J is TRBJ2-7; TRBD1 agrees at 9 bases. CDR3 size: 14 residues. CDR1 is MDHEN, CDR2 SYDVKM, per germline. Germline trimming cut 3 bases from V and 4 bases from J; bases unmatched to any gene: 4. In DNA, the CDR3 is TGTGCCAGCAGTTTGGGACAGGGTCTGTACGAGCAGTACTTC. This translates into CASSLGQGLYEQYF.

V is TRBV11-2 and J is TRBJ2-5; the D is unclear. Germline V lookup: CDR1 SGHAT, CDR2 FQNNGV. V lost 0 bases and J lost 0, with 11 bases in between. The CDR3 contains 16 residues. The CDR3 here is CASSLDVAIYQETQYF. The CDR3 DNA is TGTGCCAGCAGCTTAGATGTAGCCATATACCAAGAGACCCAGTACTTC.

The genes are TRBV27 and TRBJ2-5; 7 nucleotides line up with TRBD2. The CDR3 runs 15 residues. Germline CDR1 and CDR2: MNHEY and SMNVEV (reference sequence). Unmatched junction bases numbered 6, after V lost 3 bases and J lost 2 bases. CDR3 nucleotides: TGTGCCAGCAGTTTGGGCGGGAGTGGTCAAGAGACCCAGTACTTC. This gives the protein CASSLGGSGQETQYF.

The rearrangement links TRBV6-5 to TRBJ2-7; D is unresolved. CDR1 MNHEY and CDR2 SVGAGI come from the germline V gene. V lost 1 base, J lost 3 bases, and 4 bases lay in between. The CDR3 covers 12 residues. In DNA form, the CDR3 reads TGTGCCAGCAGTTACTACGGCTACGAGCAGTACTTC. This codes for CASSYYGYEQYF.

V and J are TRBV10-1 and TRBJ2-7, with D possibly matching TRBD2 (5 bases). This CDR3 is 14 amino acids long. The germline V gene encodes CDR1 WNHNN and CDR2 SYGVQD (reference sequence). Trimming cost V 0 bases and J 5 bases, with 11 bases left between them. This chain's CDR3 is CASSESRGSHEQYF. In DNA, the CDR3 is TGCGCCAGCAGTGAGTCTAGAGGGAGCCACGAGCAGTACTTC.